This T cell receptor (beta chain) was retrieved from a study of T cells in Graves' hyperthyroidism and ophthalmopathy (dated by TCRdb to about 2019). As for the study more broadly: Peripheral blood samples were taken at initial diagnosis, before any treatment was given. The paper reports TCR Vbeta CDR3 sequencing of more than 120 peripheral blood samples: 43 ophthalmopathy, fewer than 85 hyperthyroidism and around 17 progressor patients. An independent validation cohort of 18 to 20 hyperthyroidism patients and about 15 patients who later progressed to ophthalmopathy tested prospective prediction of ophthalmopathy. After blood sampling, hyperthyroidism patients were treated with methimazole at a starting dose of 30 mg daily, and ophthalmopathy patients were treated with high-dose intravenous methylprednisolone. The roughly 100 discovery patients were randomly divided into training and test sets at a 7:3 ratio. A discovery cohort of about 96 patients, fewer than 50 with Graves' ophthalmopathy and 55 to 65 with stable Graves' hyperthyroidism, was used to find distinguishing TCR V-J signatures. In over five Graves' hyperthyroidism patients, the study also compared T-cell repertoires from thyroid tissue with T-cell repertoires from blood. What the research found in general, with its limitations: Sample size was not statistically predetermined, and investigators were not blinded to group allocation. In validation, the model predicted progression to ophthalmopathy with around 71% sensitivity and about 72% specificity, a median of roughly seven months before onset. In cross-validation, a model built on a 13 V-J signature told ophthalmopathy apart from stable hyperthyroidism with just under 90% sensitivity and around 84% specificity, and in testing the same model reached 80%/75%. Most expanded thyroid clonotypes (frequency above 0.001) were also found in blood, which suggests that blood repertoires may mirror thyroid immune responses.

There are a few counts of this clonotype. Its antigen is unknown. Base qualities were left out, and no much larger clone turns up one base away. The hyperthyroidism patients were between 18 and 65 years old and newly diagnosed, with a disease duration of less than 2 months. Any patient with an uncontrolled infection, another autoimmune disease, pregnancy or lactation was excluded. Clinical symptoms, serum thyroxine and TRAb, thyroid ultrasound, and orbital computed tomography formed the basis for the diagnoses. For progressor patients, blood was drawn at the first diagnosis of hyperthyroidism, before any ophthalmopathy symptoms had appeared. PBMCs were isolated from about 10 ml of fresh peripheral blood by Ficoll-Paque density gradient centrifugation. Progressor patients were first diagnosed with Graves' hyperthyroidism and then developed ophthalmopathy during follow-up. Total RNA was extracted using Trizol reagent, and RNA quality was assessed on an Agilent 2100 Bioanalyzer.

Amplification of TCR beta CDR3 regions was carried out from RNA transcripts. A first-round RT-PCR of the TCR CDR3 used the HTBI primer set with the Qiagen OneStep RT-PCR kit. A second multiplex PCR round built the libraries, followed by size selection and purification. Paired-end sequencing of the libraries was performed with 100 bp reads on an Illumina HiSeq2000. As for how the authors treated the data: SOAPnuke was used to process the raw data, removing reads that contained adapters or uncalled bases, had a mean Phred below 15, or lacked an exact match to the constant primer or identifier. High-quality paired reads were merged using COPE v1.2.5, and each unique nucleotide sequence was defined as a clonotype. MiTCR v1.1 was used to align clonotypes to the IMGT TRBV, TRBD and TRBJ reference segments. Only V-J combinations with frequency above 0.0001, covering 99% to 99.2% of repertoires, were analysed. A TCS score was defined as the ratio of F50 (clonal expansion) to E x V (chaos), with BLOSUM62-based TCRdist applied between CDR3 peptides within each V-J. Welch's t-statistics and random forest reduced around 510 V-J features to some 14, which were used in a naive Bayes classifier (R e1071). TCRdb applied fastp at Q25 and MiXCR to the public reads, then kept only in-frame beta chains. Rows with a matching CDR3 protein are joined into one entry that keeps the most common DNA and genes. The V and J calls were determined by TCRdb, not by the authors. The sample has under 300,000 distinct CDR3 sequences on record, 13% of them singletons. Roughly 8.5% of the sample comes from the top ten.

Reading from cysteine to phenylalanine, the CDR3 counts 12 amino acids. CDR3 DNA is the only sequence kept; it has 36 bases, read in frame from the first base. V gives up 3 bases and J gives up 5 bases, and the segment between their germline ends measures 8 bases. Via the germline V gene, CDR1 is SGDLS and CDR2 YYNGEE. This clonotype originated in a woman in her 30s with Graves' hyperthyroidism that later progressed to Graves' ophthalmopathy. Input material: blood. Recombination joined TRBV9 with TRBJ1-2, with the D gene uncertain. The DNA is as follows: TGTGCCAGCAGCGCCTTAGGTTATGGCTACACCTTC. It specifies CASSALGYGYTF. With the rest looked up from the reference TRBV9 and TRBJ1-2 genes rather than sequenced, the full variable domain is DSGVTQTPKHLITATGQRVTLRCSPRSGDLSVYWYQQSLDQGLQFLIQYYNGEERAKGNILERFSAQQFPDLHSELNLSSLELGDSALYFCASSALGYGYTFGSGTRLTVV.